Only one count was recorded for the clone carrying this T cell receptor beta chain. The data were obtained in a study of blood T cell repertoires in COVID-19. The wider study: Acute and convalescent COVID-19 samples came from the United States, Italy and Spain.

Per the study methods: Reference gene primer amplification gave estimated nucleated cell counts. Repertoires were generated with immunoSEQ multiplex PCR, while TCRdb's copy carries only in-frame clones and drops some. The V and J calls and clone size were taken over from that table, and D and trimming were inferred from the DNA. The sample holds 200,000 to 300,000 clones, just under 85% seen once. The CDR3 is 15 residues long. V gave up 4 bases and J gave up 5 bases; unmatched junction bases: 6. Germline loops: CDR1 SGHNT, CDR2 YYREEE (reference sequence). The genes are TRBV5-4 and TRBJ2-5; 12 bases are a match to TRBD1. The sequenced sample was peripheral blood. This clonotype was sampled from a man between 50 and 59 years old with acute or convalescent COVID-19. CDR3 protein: CASSRGQGAWETQYF. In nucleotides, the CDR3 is TGTGCCAGCAGCAGGGGACAGGGGGCTTGGGAGACCCAGTACTTC.